The 17 T cell receptor beta chains below all came from one sample that was sequenced in a study of cytomegalovirus exposure and HLA in healthy donors. The PCR contained 60 Vbeta and 13 Jbeta primers. The table came from immunoSEQ multiplex PCR; TCRdb's copy has only in-frame clones and leaves some out. The data show 200,000 to 250,000 clones, around 89% seen once. The specimen sequenced was PBMCs. The receptors were gathered from a woman under 30 in good health and CMV-seronegative.

This rearrangement joins TRBV19 to TRBJ1-2; D is ambiguous. Germline assignment: CDR1 LNHDA and CDR2 SQIVND (reference sequence). The CDR3 is 11 amino acids. Deletions cut 5 bases from V and 4 bases from J, with 5 bases between. The CDR3 protein is CASSVAYGYTF. DNA of the CDR3: TGTGCCAGTAGTGTGGCCTATGGCTACACCTTC.

The CDR3 protein is CASSYTSGSPYEQYF. In nucleotides, the CDR3 is TGTGCCAGCAGCTATACTAGCGGGAGCCCCTACGAGCAGTACTTC. The rearrangement joins TRBV7-2 to TRBJ2-7; the match to TRBD2 covers 11 bases. With V trimmed by 4 bases and J by 2 bases, 4 bases remained unmatched. The CDR3 extends over 15 amino acids. Germline CDR1 and CDR2: SGHTA and FQGNSA.

This sequence joins TRBV5-5 and TRBJ1-2, with D possibly TRBD1 on 5 matching bases. CDR1 is SGHKS, CDR2 YYEKEE, per germline (reference sequence). V lost 4 bases to trimming and J lost 2 bases, with 12 bases between them. The CDR3 is 14 residues long. The chain's CDR3 is CASSNTGGNYGYTF. The CDR3 region has the DNA TGTGCCAGCAGCAACACGGGGGGGAACTATGGCTACACCTTC.

This chain joins TRBV28 and TRBJ2-7; TRBD1 aligns across 8 bases. The germline CDR1 and CDR2 sequences are MDHEN and SYDVKM. CDR3 size: 12 residues. Trimming cost V 2 bases and J 13 bases; bases outside gene matches: 7. The CDR3 reads CASSLEDRAHYF. In DNA, the CDR3 is TGTGCCAGCAGTTTAGAGGACAGGGCTCATTACTTC.

The chain combines TRBV28 with TRBJ1-5; 7 nucleotides match TRBD1. Germline loops: CDR1 MDHEN, CDR2 SYDVKM. The CDR3 length is 15 residues. The V and J ends lost 3 bases and 6 bases, in that order; junction bases with no gene match: 8. CDR3 sequence reads: CASSFGDRRGQPQHF. As DNA, the CDR3 is TGTGCCAGCAGTTTTGGGGACAGAAGGGGTCAGCCCCAGCATTTT.

V usage is TRBV27 and J usage is TRBJ1-6; a possible D gene is TRBD1 (6 bases). V gave up 10 bases and J gave up 5 bases, with 12 bases separating them. The CDR3 totals 13 residues. Germline V lookup: CDR1 MNHEY, CDR2 SMNVEV (reference sequence). The CDR3, as DNA: TGTGCCAACACGGACAGTAATAATTCACCCCTCCACTTT. Translated: CANTDSNNSPLHF.

The chain combines TRBV6-5 with TRBJ2-3; TRBD1 might be the D (6 bases). Trimming took off 2 bases at V and 5 bases at J, with 11 bases between the two ends. The CDR3 length is 14 residues. The germline gives CDR1 MNHEY, CDR2 SVGAGI. In DNA form, the CDR3 reads TGTGCCAGCAGTTACGGGGGCGGCAGAGATACGCAGTATTTT. Its translation is CASSYGGGRDTQYF.

The chain couples TRBV28 to TRBJ1-5, with D unclear. Trimming left V 3 bases short and J 2 bases short, with 5 bases between. Germline CDR1 reads MDHEN; CDR2 reads SYDVKM. The CDR3 sequence is 13 residues long. The CDR3 coding sequence is TGTGCCAGCAGTTTCGGGGGCAATCAGCCCCAGCATTTT. Translated, it gives CASSFGGNQPQHF.

The rearrangement joins TRBV7-7 to TRBJ2-7; 7 nucleotides align to TRBD1. The junction had 2 bases not matched to a gene; V was cut back by 1 base and J by 5 bases. CDR1 is SSHAT, CDR2 FNYEAQ, per germline (reference sequence). The CDR3 is 13 residues long. As DNA, the CDR3 is TGTGCCAGCAGCTTAGGAGGGGGCCACGAGCAGTACTTC. Its translation: CASSLGGGHEQYF. Drawing the rest from reference TRBV7-7 and TRBJ2-7, the complete variable domain is GAGVSQSPRYKVTKRGQDVTLRCDPISSHATLYWYQQALGQGPEFLTYFNYEAQPDKSGLPSDRFSAERPEGSISTLTIQRTEQRDSAMYRCASSLGGGHEQYFGPGTRLTVT.

The chain employs TRBV7-2 and TRBJ1-3; no firm D call. V gave up 0 bases and J gave up 2 bases, with 11 bases separating them. This CDR3 region has 16 residues. Germline-derived CDR1 and CDR2 are SGHTA and FQGNSA. The CDR3 reads CASSLAATIAGNTIYF. In nucleotides, the CDR3 is TGTGCCAGCAGCTTAGCGGCAACTATCGCTGGAAACACCATATATTTT.

CDR3 sequence (DNA): TGTGCCAGCAGACATATACCGGGACAGGGGATCACTGAAGCTTTCTTT. Amino acids: CASRHIPGQGITEAFF. V and J are TRBV7-9 and TRBJ1-1; 10 bases agree with TRBD1. J was trimmed by 4 bases and V by 6 bases; bases with no gene match: 11. Germline lookup yields CDR1 SEHNR and CDR2 FQNEAQ (reference sequence). The CDR3 consists of 16 residues.

The chain has TRBV6-4 and TRBJ2-3; 11 bases match TRBD2. Trimming took 6 bases from V and 3 from J; bases not matched to a gene: 2. The CDR3 sequence is 14 residues long. Germline values: CDR1 MRHNA, CDR2 SNTAGT. The chain's CDR3 is CASSTSGGTDTQYF. The CDR3, as DNA: TGTGCCAGCAGCACTAGCGGGGGTACAGATACGCAGTATTTT.

The chain links TRBV9 to TRBJ2-1, with a tentative D call TRBD1 (5 bases). CDR1 SGDLS and CDR2 YYNGEE come from the germline V gene. This CDR3 comprises 14 residues. Between the trimmed V and J ends, which lost 0 bases and 10 bases, there was a span of 14 bases. CDR3 region: CASSVEAGSLEQFF. The CDR3 DNA sequence: TGTGCCAGCAGCGTAGAGGCAGGGTCATTGGAGCAGTTCTTC. The full variable domain, its missing parts supplied by reference TRBV9 and TRBJ2-1, is DSGVTQTPKHLITATGQRVTLRCSPRSGDLSVYWYQQSLDQGLQFLIQYYNGEERAKGNILERFSAQQFPDLHSELNLSSLELGDSALYFCASSVEAGSLEQFFGPGTRLTVL.

The chain carries TRBV2 and TRBJ1-2, with D tentatively TRBD1 (6 bases). The CDR3 spans 16 residues. V was shortened by 1 base and J by 6 bases, with 18 bases between the two germline ends. Germline CDR1 SNHLY, CDR2 FYNNEI. The CDR3 sequence is CASSEETWTVAHGYTF. The CDR3 DNA reads TGTGCCAGCAGTGAAGAGACATGGACAGTGGCACATGGCTACACCTTC.

This sequence joins TRBV2 and TRBJ2-3; D is unclear. The V end lost 5 bases, the J end lost 0 bases, and 6 bases lay between the germline ends. CDR3 length: 13 amino acids. Germline lookup yields CDR1 SNHLY and CDR2 FYNNEI. The CDR3 loop reads CASSLPSTDTQYF. Written as DNA, the CDR3 is TGTGCCAGCAGTCTACCTAGCACAGATACGCAGTATTTT.

This clone qualifies as medium-sized. The chain recombines TRBV6-1 with TRBJ1-4; 7 bases align to TRBD1. CDR1 is MNHNS and CDR2 is SASEGT in the germline V gene. This CDR3 has 15 amino acids. With 3 bases clipped from V and 4 bases from J, the junction kept 5 bases outside the gene matches. In nucleotides, the CDR3 is TGTGCCAGCAGTGATTTGACAGGGAGTAATGAAAAACTGTTTTTT. Translated, it gives CASSDLTGSNEKLFF.

This clone was counted a single time. The rearrangement uses TRBV7-9 and TRBJ1-5, with a tentative D call TRBD1 (6 bases). The V and J ends lost 5 bases and 5 bases respectively, with 16 bases between them. The V gene's germline CDR1 is SEHNR and CDR2 FQNEAQ (reference sequence). This CDR3 comprises 15 residues. The DNA for the CDR3 is TGTGCCAGCAGCCCGGACAGCCCTGGCGATCAGCCCCAGCATTTT. This translates into CASSPDSPGDQPQHF.